Following are 11 T cell receptor beta chains from one sample sequenced in a study of OX40 agonist ivuxolimab in advanced cancers. Clones were sequenced by immunoSEQ multiplex PCR, and TCRdb holds only the in-frame ones, with some missing. The table has about 15,000 clones, 70% to 90% seen once; the top ten hold around three quarters. The material sequenced was CD4+ or CD8+ T cells sorted from blood, taken in a trial of the OX40 agonist ivuxolimab. All receptors derive from an adult with an advanced solid tumor such as melanoma, head and neck, liver or kidney cancer.

This sequence joins TRBV28 and TRBJ1-3; the match to TRBD1 covers 8 bases. CDR1 is MDHEN, CDR2 SYDVKM, per germline. The CDR3 covers 16 residues. Trimming removed 6 bases from V and 4 bases from J; junction bases left unmatched: 11. In DNA form, the CDR3 reads TGTGCCAGCAGACCCTACACAGGGGGTCTCGGAAACACCATATATTTT. As protein: CASRPYTGGLGNTIYF.

The J gene is TRBJ2-1, the V gene TRBV5-1; D not certain. The V gene's germline CDR1 is SGHRS and CDR2 YFSETQ. The CDR3 is made up of 12 amino acids. V was trimmed by 5 bases and J by 4 bases, leaving 7 bases between them. In nucleotides, the CDR3 is TGCGCCAGCAGATTCGGATACAATGAGCAGTTCTTC. Translation gives CASRFGYNEQFF.

The chain combines TRBV5-6 with TRBJ2-7, with unresolved D. The V gene lost 0 bases and the J gene lost 5 bases, with 6 bases spanning the gap. This CDR3 comprises 12 residues. Germline CDR1 and CDR2: SGHDT and YYEEEE. CDR3 bases: TGTGCCAGCAGCTTGGGAGTTCACGAGCAGTACTTC. This encodes CASSLGVHEQYF.

The rearrangement uses TRBV11-3 and TRBJ1-5; D is unresolved. Germline CDR1 SGHNT, CDR2 YENEEA. This CDR3 has 18 amino acids. V lost 0 bases, J lost 5 bases, and 20 bases lay in between. CDR3 protein: CASSLDGLGCVFDQPQHF. The CDR3 DNA reads TGTGCCAGCAGCTTAGATGGGCTGGGGTGCGTTTTTGATCAGCCCCAGCATTTT.

This clone was found once. The CDR3 DNA is TGTGCCAGCAGCCCAACGACTAGCGGGACGGTCGAGCAGTACTTC. Translation gives CASSPTTSGTVEQYF. The V call is TRBV7-9, the J call TRBJ2-7; 11 bases are a match to TRBD2. This CDR3 region has 15 residues. The germline V gene has CDR1 SEHNR and CDR2 FQNEAQ (reference sequence). J gave up 6 bases and V 5 bases, and 9 bases lay outside the gene matches.

This chain joins TRBV4-1 and TRBJ2-2, with 8 bases matching TRBD2. The CDR3 length is 16 residues. V trimming: 3 bases; J trimming: 4 bases; junction bases outside the gene matches: 7. CDR1 and CDR2 from the germline V gene are MGHRA and YSYEKL. The CDR3 DNA reads as TGCGCCAGCAGCCAGGGGCGGGGGGCGGTCACCGGGGAGCTGTTTTTT. Protein: CASSQGRGAVTGELFF.

This chain joins TRBV7-9 and TRBJ1-6; D perhaps matches TRBD1 (5 bases). The CDR3 totals 13 residues. V lost 5 bases and J 6 bases, leaving 8 bases between the germline ends. Per the germline V gene, CDR1 is SEHNR and CDR2 is FQNEAQ (reference sequence). The CDR3 is CASSGTFNSPLHF. CDR3 sequence (DNA): TGTGCCAGCAGCGGGACGTTTAATTCACCCCTCCACTTT.

This clone was counted a few times. The chain links TRBV5-4 to TRBJ2-2; 10 bases are shared with TRBD2. Trimming removed 0 bases from V and 8 bases from J; junction bases left unmatched: 13. Per the germline V gene, CDR1 is SGHNT and CDR2 is YYREEE (reference sequence). The CDR3 has 18 residues. Here the CDR3 reads CASSLASASGSPWGELFF. DNA for the CDR3: TGTGCCAGCAGCTTGGCGTCGGCTAGCGGGAGCCCGTGGGGGGAGCTGTTTTTT.

The chain recombines TRBV19 with TRBJ2-7; 9 bases are a match to TRBD1. CDR1 and CDR2 (germline): LNHDA, SQIVND (reference sequence). V gave up 4 bases and J gave up 0 bases; unmatched junction bases: 4. This CDR3 spans 15 amino acids. CDR3 sequence (DNA): TGTGCCAGTAGTACCGGGACAGGGAGCTCCTACGAGCAGTACTTC. Translated, it gives CASSTGTGSSYEQYF.

The gene calls are TRBV5-4 and TRBJ2-3; unclear D gene. The CDR3 is 16 amino acids. V was pared by 0 bases and J by 3 bases, with 14 bases between. CDR1 SGHNT and CDR2 YYREEE come from the germline V gene (reference sequence). The CDR3 sequence: CASSLAMALETDTQYF. The CDR3 DNA sequence: TGTGCCAGCAGCTTGGCGATGGCCCTTGAGACAGATACGCAGTATTTT.

CDR3 loop: CASTRQGGMNTEAFF. CDR3 DNA sequence: TGTGCCAGCACCCGACAGGGGGGAATGAACACTGAAGCTTTCTTT. The rearrangement links TRBV6-1 to TRBJ1-1, with 9 bases aligning to TRBD1. Germline CDR1 and CDR2: MNHNS and SASEGT. CDR3 length: 15 residues. Trimming took 7 bases from V and 0 from J; bases not matched to a gene: 6.